This T cell receptor beta chain was sequenced for a study of OX40 agonist ivuxolimab in advanced cancers. Germline-derived CDR1 and CDR2 are MGHRA and YSYEKL. The CDR3 is 15 residues long. V dropped 0 bases and J dropped 2; count of bases not matched to a gene: 1. Assay used: immunoSEQ multiplex PCR; TCRdb lists only in-frame clones, some missing. The sample has 65,000 to 100,000 clones, approximately 85% seen once; the top ten hold more than 3.5%. The chain recombines TRBV4-1 with TRBJ2-1; TRBD1 matches 7 bases. Material: CD4+ or CD8+ T cells sorted from blood, obtained in a trial of the OX40 agonist ivuxolimab. The receptor was derived from an adult with an advanced solid tumor such as melanoma, head and neck, liver or kidney cancer. This CDR3 reads CASSQEGTAYNEQFF. Written as DNA, the CDR3 is TGCGCCAGCAGCCAAGAAGGGACAGCCTACAATGAGCAGTTCTTC.